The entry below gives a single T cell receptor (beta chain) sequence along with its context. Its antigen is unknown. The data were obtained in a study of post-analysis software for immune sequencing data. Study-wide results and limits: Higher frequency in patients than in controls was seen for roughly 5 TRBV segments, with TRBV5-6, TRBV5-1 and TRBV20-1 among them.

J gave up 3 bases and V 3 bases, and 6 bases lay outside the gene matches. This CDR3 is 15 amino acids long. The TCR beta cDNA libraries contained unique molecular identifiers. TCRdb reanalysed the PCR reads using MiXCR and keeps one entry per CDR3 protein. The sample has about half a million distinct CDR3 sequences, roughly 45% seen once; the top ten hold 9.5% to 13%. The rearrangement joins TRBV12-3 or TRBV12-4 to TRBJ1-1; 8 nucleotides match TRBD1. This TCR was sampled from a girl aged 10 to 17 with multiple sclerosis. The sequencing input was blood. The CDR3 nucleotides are TGTGCCAGCAGTTTCCCAGGGGGCGAGGACACTGAAGCTTTCTTT. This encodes CASSFPGGEDTEAFF.